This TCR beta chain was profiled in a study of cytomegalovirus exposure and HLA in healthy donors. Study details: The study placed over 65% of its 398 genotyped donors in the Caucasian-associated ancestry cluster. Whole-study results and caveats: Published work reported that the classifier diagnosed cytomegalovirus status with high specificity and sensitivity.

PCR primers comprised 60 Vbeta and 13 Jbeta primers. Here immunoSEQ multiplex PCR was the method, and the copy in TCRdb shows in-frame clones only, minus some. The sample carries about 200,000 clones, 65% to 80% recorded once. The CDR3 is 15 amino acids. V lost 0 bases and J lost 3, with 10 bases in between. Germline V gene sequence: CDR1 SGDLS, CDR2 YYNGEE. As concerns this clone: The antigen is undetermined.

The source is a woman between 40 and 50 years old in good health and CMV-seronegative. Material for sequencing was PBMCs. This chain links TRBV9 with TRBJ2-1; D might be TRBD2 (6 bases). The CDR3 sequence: CASSVATGDYNEQFF. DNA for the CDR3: TGTGCCAGCAGCGTAGCAACGGGAGACTACAATGAGCAGTTCTTC. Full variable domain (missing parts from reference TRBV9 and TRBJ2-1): DSGVTQTPKHLITATGQRVTLRCSPRSGDLSVYWYQQSLDQGLQFLIQYYNGEERAKGNILERFSAQQFPDLHSELNLSSLELGDSALYFCASSVATGDYNEQFFGPGTRLTVL.